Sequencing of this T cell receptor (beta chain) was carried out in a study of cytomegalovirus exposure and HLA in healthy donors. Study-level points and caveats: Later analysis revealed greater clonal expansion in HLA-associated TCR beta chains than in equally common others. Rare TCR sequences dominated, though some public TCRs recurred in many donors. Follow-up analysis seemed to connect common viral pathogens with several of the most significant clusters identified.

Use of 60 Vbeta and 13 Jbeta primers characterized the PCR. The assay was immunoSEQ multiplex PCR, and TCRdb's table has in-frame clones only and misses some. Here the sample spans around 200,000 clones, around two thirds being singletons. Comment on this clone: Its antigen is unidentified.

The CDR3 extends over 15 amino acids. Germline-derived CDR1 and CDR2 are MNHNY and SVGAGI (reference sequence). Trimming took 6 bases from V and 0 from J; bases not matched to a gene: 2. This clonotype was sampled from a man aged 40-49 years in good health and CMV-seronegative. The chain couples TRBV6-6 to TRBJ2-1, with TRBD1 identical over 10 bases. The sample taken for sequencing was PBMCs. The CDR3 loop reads CASSRQGASYNEQFF. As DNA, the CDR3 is TGTGCCAGCAGCCGACAGGGGGCCTCCTACAATGAGCAGTTCTTC.